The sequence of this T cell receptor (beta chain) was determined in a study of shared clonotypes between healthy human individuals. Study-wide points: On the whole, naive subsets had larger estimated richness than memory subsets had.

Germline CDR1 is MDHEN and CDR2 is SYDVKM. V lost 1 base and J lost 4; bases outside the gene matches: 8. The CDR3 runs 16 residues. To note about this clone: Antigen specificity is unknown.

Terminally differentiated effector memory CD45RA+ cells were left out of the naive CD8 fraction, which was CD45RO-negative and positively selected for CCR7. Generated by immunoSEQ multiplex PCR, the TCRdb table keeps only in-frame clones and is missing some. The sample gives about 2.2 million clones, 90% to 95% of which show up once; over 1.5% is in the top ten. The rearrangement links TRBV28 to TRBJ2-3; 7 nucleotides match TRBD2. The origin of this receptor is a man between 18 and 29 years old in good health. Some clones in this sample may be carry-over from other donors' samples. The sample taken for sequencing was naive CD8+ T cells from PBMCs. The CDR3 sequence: CASSLLGGRGADTQYF. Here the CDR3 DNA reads TGTGCCAGCAGTTTATTGGGCGGGAGAGGTGCAGATACGCAGTATTTT.